The next 20 T cell receptor beta chains were all read from a single sample in a study of cytomegalovirus exposure and HLA in healthy donors. Primers: 60 Vbeta forward and 13 Jbeta reverse. Generated by immunoSEQ multiplex PCR, the TCRdb table keeps only in-frame clones and is missing some. The data hold over 200,000 clones, with around 85% observed a single time. Material for sequencing was PBMCs. These receptors came from a human donor in good health.

The chain joins TRBV28 to TRBJ2-5; a weak D match, TRBD1 (5 bases). Trimming removed 7 bases from V and 5 bases from J, with 14 bases in between. The CDR3 consists of 13 residues. Germline values: CDR1 MDHEN, CDR2 SYDVKM. Here the CDR3 reads CASKQGFGETQYF. DNA of the CDR3: TGTGCCAGCAAGCAGGGTTTCGGGGAGACCCAGTACTTC. The entire variable domain, with the rest obtained from reference TRBV28 and TRBJ2-5, is as follows: DVKVTQSSRYLVKRTGEKVFLECVQDMDHENMFWYRQDPGLGLRLIYFSYDVKMKEKGDIPEGYSVSREKKERFSLILESASTNQTSMYLCASKQGFGETQYFGPGTRLLVL.

This rearrangement joins TRBV5-4 to TRBJ2-7; 8 nucleotides align to TRBD2. CDR1 and CDR2 from the germline V gene are SGHNT and YYREEE (reference sequence). The V gene end was trimmed by 5 bases and the J gene end by 0 bases; junction bases not matched to a gene: 4. The length of the CDR3 is 14 residues. DNA for the CDR3: TGTGCCAGCAGGGGTAGCGGGAACTCCTACGAGCAGTACTTC. Protein: CASRGSGNSYEQYF.

The chain employs TRBV13 and TRBJ2-5, with TRBD1 as a possible D gene (6 bases). The CDR3 loop spans 15 amino acids. Trimming left V 5 bases short and J 4 bases short, with 17 bases between. Germline CDR1 is PRHDT and CDR2 is FYEKMQ (reference sequence). The CDR3 nucleotides are TGTGCCAGCAGCCAAATATTTGGGGGCTCAGAGACCCAGTACTTC. It is translated as CASSQIFGGSETQYF.

The V call is TRBV15, the J call TRBJ2-7; 9 bases agree with TRBD1. V lost 0 bases, J lost 3 bases, and 3 bases stayed unmatched. CDR3 size: 15 residues. CDR1 LNHNV and CDR2 YYDKDF come from the germline V gene (reference sequence). The CDR3 sequence: CATSRDPGQGYEQYF. CDR3 DNA sequence: TGTGCCACCAGCAGAGATCCGGGACAGGGCTACGAGCAGTACTTC.

J is TRBJ1-2 and V is TRBV28, with a possible D match to TRBD1 (5 bases). V dropped 5 bases and J dropped 4 bases, with 14 bases sitting between them. Looked up from germline, CDR1 is MDHEN and CDR2 is SYDVKM. This CDR3 spans 14 amino acids. CDR3 sequence reads: CASSSQGRVYGYTF. The CDR3 DNA reads TGTGCCAGCAGTAGTCAGGGAAGGGTCTATGGCTACACCTTC.

Only one count was recorded for this clone. The V gene is TRBV7-2, the J gene TRBJ2-1, with D possibly matching TRBD2 (6 bases). The germline V gene encodes CDR1 SGHTA and CDR2 FQGNSA. The CDR3 spans 16 residues. With 1 base removed from V and 0 bases from J, the gap between germline ends came to 10 bases. The CDR3 protein is CASSLEGTSSYNEQFF. The CDR3 nucleotides are TGTGCCAGCAGCTTAGAGGGGACTTCCTCCTACAATGAGCAGTTCTTC.

The J gene is TRBJ2-6, the V gene TRBV7-9, with 7 bases that match TRBD2. This CDR3 spans 17 amino acids. The V gene's germline CDR1 is SEHNR and CDR2 FQNEAQ (reference sequence). Trimming removed 4 bases from V and 0 bases from J; junction bases left unmatched: 6. The CDR3 protein is CASSSLAGSSGANVLTF. The CDR3 nucleotides are TGTGCCAGCAGCTCCTTAGCGGGTAGCTCTGGGGCCAACGTCCTGACTTTC.

The rearrangement links TRBV16 to TRBJ2-2; 8 bases are shared with TRBD1. Germline trimming cut 5 bases from V and 5 bases from J; bases unmatched to any gene: 7. This CDR3 contains 15 residues. From germline, CDR1 is KGHSY and CDR2 FQNENV. The CDR3 sequence: CASSFGGQGTGELFF. CDR3 nucleotides: TGTGCCAGCAGCTTTGGAGGACAGGGAACCGGGGAGCTGTTTTTT.

This sequence joins TRBV30 and TRBJ1-5, with D hard to call. Germline CDR1 GTSNPN, CDR2 SVGIG (reference sequence). V dropped 1 base and J dropped 2 bases, with 6 bases sitting between them. The CDR3 length is 13 residues. For the CDR3, the DNA is TGTGCCTGGAGTGGATCAGGCAATCAGCCCCAGCATTTT. Translating gives CAWSGSGNQPQHF.

The chain employs TRBV28 and TRBJ2-7, with TRBD1 identical over 8 bases. Per germline, CDR1 MDHEN and CDR2 SYDVKM. The CDR3 is 12 amino acids. The V gene end was trimmed by 9 bases and the J gene end by 5 bases; junction bases not matched to a gene: 6. CDR3 DNA: TGTGCCAGTGGACAGGGTATGCACGAGCAGTACTTC. This codes for CASGQGMHEQYF.

The V call is TRBV5-1, the J call TRBJ1-1; TRBD1 might be the D (6 bases). The CDR3 is 16 amino acids. The germline gives CDR1 SGHRS, CDR2 YFSETQ. Trimming removed 1 base at V and 3 bases at J, with 16 bases between. Written as DNA, the CDR3 is TGCGCCAGCAGCTTGACCATGGGGGGGCTTGACACTGAAGCTTTCTTT. Its protein product is CASSLTMGGLDTEAFF.

The J gene is TRBJ2-5, the V gene TRBV4-1; possibly TRBD2 for D (5 bases). Germline V gene data show CDR1 as MGHRA and CDR2 as YSYEKL. V lost 0 bases and J 4 bases, leaving 12 bases between the germline ends. The length of the CDR3 is 15 residues. The DNA of the CDR3 is TGCGCCAGCAGCCAAGATACCCGCGCGGGAGAGACCCAGTACTTC. Translated: CASSQDTRAGETQYF.

A few counts support this clone. This chain connects TRBV5-1 to TRBJ2-1; D remains ambiguous. CDR1 and CDR2 from the germline V gene are SGHRS and YFSETQ. Trimming pared 1 base from V and 4 bases from J, leaving 12 bases between. CDR3 length: 15 residues. The CDR3, as DNA: TGCGCCAGCAGCTTGAGGCCAGTACTATACAATGAGCAGTTCTTC. Translating it yields CASSLRPVLYNEQFF.

The gene calls are TRBV18 and TRBJ2-7, with D perhaps matching TRBD1 (6 bases). V lost 4 bases and J 2 bases, leaving 15 bases between the germline ends. The germline V gene encodes CDR1 KGHSH and CDR2 LQKENI. The CDR3 extends over 15 amino acids. The CDR3: CASSREYRAAYEQYF. As DNA, the CDR3 is TGTGCCAGCTCACGGGAGTACAGGGCCGCCTACGAGCAGTACTTC.

This chain links TRBV7-9 with TRBJ1-1, with unresolved D. Trimming stripped 1 base from V and 0 bases from J, with 6 bases between. CDR3 length: 14 residues. CDR1 and CDR2 (germline): SEHNR, FQNEAQ (reference sequence). CDR3 amino acids: CASSLERVNTEAFF. The CDR3, as DNA: TGTGCCAGCAGCTTAGAACGCGTGAACACTGAAGCTTTCTTT.

This chain joins TRBV6-1 and TRBJ1-2; 8 bases are shared with TRBD1. The V gene end was trimmed by 5 bases and the J gene end by 4 bases; junction bases not matched to a gene: 6. Germline V lookup: CDR1 MNHNS, CDR2 SASEGT. The CDR3 covers 14 residues. CDR3 in amino acids: CASSRQGYSYGYTF. CDR3 DNA sequence: TGTGCCAGCAGTCGACAGGGGTATAGCTATGGCTACACCTTC.

The V call is TRBV28, the J call TRBJ2-7; 7 bases match TRBD1. J was trimmed by 8 bases and V by 5 bases; bases with no gene match: 15. Germline V lookup: CDR1 MDHEN, CDR2 SYDVKM. The CDR3 runs to 15 residues. This chain's CDR3 is CASSPPTGSLGKQYF. CDR3 DNA sequence: TGTGCCAGCAGTCCTCCGACAGGGTCGTTGGGCAAGCAGTACTTC.

CDR3 sequence reads: CSTGQGEIKEQFF. Here the CDR3 DNA reads TGCAGCACCGGACAGGGGGAGATAAAGGAGCAGTTCTTC. The chain combines TRBV29-1 with TRBJ2-1; TRBD1 matches at 10 bases. After removal of 8 bases from V and 10 bases from J, the junction contained 11 bases not matched to a gene. The CDR3 is made up of 13 amino acids. The germline V gene has CDR1 SQVTM and CDR2 ANQGSEA.

V gene TRBV6-4 combines with J gene TRBJ1-1; 7 bases fit TRBD1. J lost 4 bases, V lost 5 bases, and 7 bases had no gene match. Germline CDR1 reads MRHNA; CDR2 reads SNTAGT. CDR3 length: 14 residues. The chain's CDR3 is CASSLTGTSTEAFF. The CDR3 DNA sequence: TGTGCCAGCAGTCTGACAGGGACGAGCACTGAAGCTTTCTTT.

The chain links TRBV7-9 to TRBJ2-2; maybe TRBD2 (5 bases). CDR3 length: 14 amino acids. Germline V gene lookup returns CDR1 SEHNR and CDR2 FQNEAQ (reference sequence). Trimming removed 5 bases from V and 4 bases from J, with 11 bases in between. The CDR3 sequence: CASSSSVVTGELFF. CDR3 in DNA: TGTGCCAGCAGCAGTAGCGTCGTCACCGGGGAGCTGTTTTTT.